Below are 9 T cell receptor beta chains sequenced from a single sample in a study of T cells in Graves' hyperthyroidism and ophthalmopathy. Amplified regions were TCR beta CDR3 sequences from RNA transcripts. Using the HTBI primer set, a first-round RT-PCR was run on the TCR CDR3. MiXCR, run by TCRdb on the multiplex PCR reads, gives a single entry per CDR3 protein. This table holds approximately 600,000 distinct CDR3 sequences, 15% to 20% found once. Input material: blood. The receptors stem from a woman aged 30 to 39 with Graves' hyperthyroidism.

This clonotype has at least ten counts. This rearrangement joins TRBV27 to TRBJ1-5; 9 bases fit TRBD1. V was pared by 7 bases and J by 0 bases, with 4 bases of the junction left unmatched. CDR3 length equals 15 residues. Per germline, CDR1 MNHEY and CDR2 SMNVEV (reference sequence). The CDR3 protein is CASTWTGDSNQPQHF. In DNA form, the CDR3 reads TGTGCCAGCACTTGGACAGGGGATAGCAATCAGCCCCAGCATTTT.

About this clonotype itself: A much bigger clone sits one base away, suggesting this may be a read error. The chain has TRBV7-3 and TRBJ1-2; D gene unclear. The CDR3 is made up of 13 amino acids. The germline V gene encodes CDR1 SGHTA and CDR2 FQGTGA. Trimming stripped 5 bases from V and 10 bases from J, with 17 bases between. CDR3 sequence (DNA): TGTGCCAGCAGCGAGCTCGGCAGCGATCCCTACACCTTC. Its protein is CASSELGSDPYTF.

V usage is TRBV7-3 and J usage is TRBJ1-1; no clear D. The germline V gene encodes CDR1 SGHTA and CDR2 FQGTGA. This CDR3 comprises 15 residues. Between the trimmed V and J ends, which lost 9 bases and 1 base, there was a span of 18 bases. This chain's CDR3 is CASSSDHITNTEAFF. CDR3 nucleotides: TGTGCCAGTTCCTCGGACCACATAACGAACACTGAAGCTTTCTTT.

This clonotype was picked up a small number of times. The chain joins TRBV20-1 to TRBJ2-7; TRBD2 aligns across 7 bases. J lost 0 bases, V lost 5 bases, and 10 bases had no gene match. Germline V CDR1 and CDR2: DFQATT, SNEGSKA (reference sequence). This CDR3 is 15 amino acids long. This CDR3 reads CSAHLAARSSYEQYF. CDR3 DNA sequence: TGCAGTGCTCATCTAGCGGCAAGGAGCTCCTACGAGCAGTACTTC.

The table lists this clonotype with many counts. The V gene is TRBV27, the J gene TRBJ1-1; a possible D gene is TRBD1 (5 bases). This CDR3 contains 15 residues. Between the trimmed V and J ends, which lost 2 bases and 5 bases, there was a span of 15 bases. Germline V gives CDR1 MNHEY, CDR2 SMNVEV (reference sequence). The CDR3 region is CASSLGAGGGTEAFF. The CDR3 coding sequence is TGTGCCAGCAGTTTAGGGGCGGGGGGTGGAACTGAAGCTTTCTTT.

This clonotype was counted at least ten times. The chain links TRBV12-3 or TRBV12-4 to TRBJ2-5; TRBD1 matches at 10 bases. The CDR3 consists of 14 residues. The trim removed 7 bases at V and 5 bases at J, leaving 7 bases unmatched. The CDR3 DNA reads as TGTGCCAGCAATACCCGGGACAGGGGTGAGACCCAGTACTTC. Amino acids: CASNTRDRGETQYF.

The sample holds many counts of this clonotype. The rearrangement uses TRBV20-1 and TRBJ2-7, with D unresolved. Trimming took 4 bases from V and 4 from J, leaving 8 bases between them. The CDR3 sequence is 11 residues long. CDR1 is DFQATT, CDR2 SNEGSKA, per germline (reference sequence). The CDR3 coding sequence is TGCAGTGCTAACAAAAAATACGAGCAGTACTTC. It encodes CSANKKYEQYF.

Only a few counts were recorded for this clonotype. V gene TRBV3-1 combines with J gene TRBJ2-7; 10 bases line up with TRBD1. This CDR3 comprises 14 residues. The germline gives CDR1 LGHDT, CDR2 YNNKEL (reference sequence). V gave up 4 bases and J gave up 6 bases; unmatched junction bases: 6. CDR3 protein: CASSPPGQGTEQYF. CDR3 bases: TGTGCCAGCAGCCCCCCGGGACAGGGGACCGAGCAGTACTTC.

In nucleotides, the CDR3 is TGTGCCAGCAGCTTACAAACAGGGACCTACGAGCAGTACTTC. Protein: CASSLQTGTYEQYF. This chain uses TRBV7-2 with TRBJ2-7, with a possible D match to TRBD1 (6 bases). The CDR3 is made up of 14 amino acids. In germline, CDR1 is SGHTA, CDR2 FQGNSA. V was clipped by 2 bases and J by 2 bases, with 10 bases between them.